This T cell receptor beta chain derives from a study of siplizumab effects on memory and regulatory T cells. Here immunoSEQ multiplex PCR was the method, and the copy in TCRdb shows in-frame clones only, minus some. The table includes about 69,000 clones, around nine tenths detected once. Per germline, CDR1 SGDLS and CDR2 YYNGEE. V lost 0 bases to trimming and J lost 0 bases, with 9 bases between them. The CDR3 spans 16 residues. Sequences were obtained from Tregs sorted from blood. This chain joins TRBV9 and TRBJ2-2; D gene ambiguous. The clonotype originates from a human donor in good health. This CDR3 reads CASSVGVAPNTGELFF. The DNA for the CDR3 is TGTGCCAGCAGCGTAGGGGTAGCACCGAACACCGGGGAGCTGTTTTTT.